The T cell receptor beta chain described here comes from a study of identical twins. Study-level results: Where beta out-of-frame sequences were concerned, excess twin sharing was weaker.

Each CDR3 protein gets one entry after TCRdb re-called the 5' RACE reads with MiXCR. The data show 400,000 to 550,000 distinct CDR3 sequences, with 24% seen just once and 2.9% held by the top ten. Of note for this clonotype: What it recognizes is unknown.

Per germline, CDR1 MNHEY and CDR2 SVGEGT. The CDR3 is 17 amino acids. The junction had 9 bases not matched to a gene; V was cut back by 2 bases and J by 2 bases. The data also belong to a second study, concerning T cells expressing NK-cell markers. That paper adds: The authors derived TCR beta repertoires from sorted CD3+CD56+NKG2C+, CD3+CD56+NKG2C- and CD3+CD56-NKG2C+ T cells.

The V gene is TRBV6-2 or TRBV6-3, the J gene TRBJ2-3; 8 bases match TRBD2. The sequenced material came from CD4+ T cells sorted from blood. This receptor was taken from a woman aged 18-35 years in good health. CDR3 in amino acids: CASSYPRTSRYTDTQYF. The DNA of the CDR3 is TGTGCCAGCAGTTACCCCCGGACTAGCAGATACACAGATACGCAGTATTTT.